This entry features one T cell receptor beta chain sequence. Its antigen remains unidentified. The data belong to a study of CD8+CD57+ T cells in acquired aplastic anemia. Turning to the study itself: Sorted CD4+ and CD8+ cells yielded about 3.1 ug of DNA on average.

Study-wide findings and caveats: The study identified roughly 31 CD8+ CDR3 sequences shared by patients and controls. Levels of CD8+ Simpson's diversity were not significantly distinct in patients versus controls.

TCR beta VDJ and CDR3 profiling used genomic DNA as template. TCRdb fed the reads into MiXCR, producing one record per CDR3 protein. The table has 250,000 to 350,000 distinct CDR3 sequences, 45% to 70% seen once. The CDR3 spans 16 residues. The germline V gene encodes CDR1 SGHRS and CDR2 YFSETQ. V was clipped by 0 bases and J by 5 bases, with 17 bases between them. The TCR originated in a human donor with severe aplastic anemia or a healthy control (not recorded which). The rearrangement joins TRBV5-1 to TRBJ2-5; D may be TRBD1 (5 bases). Sample: sorted CD4+, CD8+, or CD8+CD57+ T cells (not recorded which) from PBMCs. CDR3 coding DNA: TGCGCCAGCAGCTTGGATCAGGGCCGGAGATGGGAGACCCAGTACTTC. Its protein is CASSLDQGRRWETQYF.